The 17 T cell receptor beta chains presented below share a single source sample, sequenced in a study of PD-1 blockade in classical Hodgkin lymphoma (dated by TCRdb to 2020 to 2022). What the time point label conveys for this sample: newly diagnosed, previously untreated cHL patient sample. Magnetic negative selection with a Miltenyi CD4+ T cell isolation kit was used to purify CD4+ T cells from thawed PBMCs. The protocol used for the library was the immunoSEQ multiplex PCR assay. TCRdb provides this immuneACCESS table in a form limited to in-frame rearrangements. Some clones are lacking; in checked studies, under half of them reflect an unresolved V gene, and why the rest are absent is not known. The sample table shows tens of thousands of clones, and roughly 90% are seen once. The ten largest clones take up approximately 0.41% of the sample. The sequenced sample was CD4+ T cells from blood. All receptors derive from a human donor with classical Hodgkin lymphoma.

In its sample, this clone was seen a few times. The gene calls are TRBV19 and TRBJ1-5; D remains ambiguous. The CDR3 runs to 13 residues. Germline values: CDR1 LNHDA, CDR2 SQIVND (reference sequence). V lost 6 bases, J lost 0 bases, and 6 bases lay in between. CDR3 sequence reads: CASSAGSNQPQHF. In DNA, the CDR3 is TGTGCCAGTAGCGCTGGTAGCAATCAGCCCCAGCATTTT.

This chain uses TRBV28 with TRBJ1-5; tentatively, D is TRBD1 (5 bases). V was clipped by 6 bases and J by 6 bases, with 9 bases between them. The CDR3 contains 12 residues. The V gene's germline CDR1 is MDHEN and CDR2 SYDVKM. The CDR3 coding sequence is TGTGCCAGCAGGTACGGGGCTCAGCCCCAGCATTTT. This gives the protein CASRYGAQPQHF.

The J gene is TRBJ2-1, the V gene TRBV10-3; D tentatively reads TRBD1 or TRBD2 (6 bases each). V lost 4 bases to trimming and J lost 4 bases, with 14 bases between them. The CDR3 spans 15 residues. Per the germline V gene, CDR1 is ENHRY and CDR2 is SYGVKD. The CDR3 sequence is CAISAMGGIYNEQFF. The CDR3 nucleotides read TGTGCCATCAGTGCAATGGGGGGCATATACAATGAGCAGTTCTTC.

The chain recombines TRBV28 with TRBJ2-2; 7 nucleotides match TRBD1. Germline-derived CDR1 and CDR2 are MDHEN and SYDVKM. This CDR3 comprises 15 residues. J was trimmed by 8 bases and V by 8 bases; bases with no gene match: 14. The CDR3, as DNA: TGTGCCAGCGGGCAGACAGGGACCCTTCCGGGGGAGCTGTTTTTT. This codes for CASGQTGTLPGELFF.

The genes are TRBV4-1 and TRBJ1-5; no clear D. The V end was cut by 6 bases, the J end by 0 bases, with 12 bases between. This CDR3 comprises 15 residues. Germline V gene sequence: CDR1 MGHRA, CDR2 YSYEKL. CDR3: CASSDTRNSNQPQHF. The CDR3 DNA is TGCGCCAGCAGTGACACCAGGAATAGCAATCAGCCCCAGCATTTT.

The CDR3 bases are TGTGCCAGCAGCCCCGGGCTATCTGGGGCCAACGTCCTGACTTTC. It specifies CASSPGLSGANVLTF. V is TRBV2 and J is TRBJ2-6; no reliable D call. The CDR3 has 15 amino acids. Germline V gene sequence: CDR1 SNHLY, CDR2 FYNNEI. Trimming removed 6 bases at V and 1 base at J, with 10 bases between.

The gene calls are TRBV7-2 and TRBJ1-3; tentatively, D is TRBD1 (5 bases). Trimming took 5 bases from V and 0 from J, leaving 11 bases between them. This CDR3 contains 15 residues. CDR1 is SGHTA and CDR2 is FQGNSA in the germline V gene. This CDR3 reads CASSRQFLSGNTIYF. CDR3 nucleotide sequence: TGTGCCAGCAGCCGACAGTTCCTCTCTGGAAACACCATATATTTT.

V and J are TRBV7-9 and TRBJ2-2; 12 nucleotides line up with TRBD2. CDR1 and CDR2 from the germline V gene are SEHNR and FQNEAQ (reference sequence). The CDR3 contains 16 residues. The trim removed 2 bases at V and 3 bases at J, leaving 1 base unmatched. Here the CDR3 reads CASSLRLAGDTGELFF. CDR3 DNA: TGTGCCAGCAGCTTAAGACTAGCGGGGGACACCGGGGAGCTGTTTTTT.

This chain links TRBV5-1 with TRBJ2-7; 9 bases map to TRBD1. CDR3 length equals 14 residues. The germline V gene has CDR1 SGHRS and CDR2 YFSETQ. With 3 bases clipped from V and 4 bases from J, the junction kept 5 bases outside the gene matches. The chain's CDR3 is CASSSQQGAYEQYF. DNA for the CDR3: TGCGCCAGCAGCTCCCAACAGGGGGCGTACGAGCAGTACTTC.

The rearrangement uses TRBV19 and TRBJ2-1, with D maybe TRBD2 (5 bases). V was clipped by 5 bases and J by 9 bases, with 23 bases between them. CDR1 and CDR2 from the germline V gene are LNHDA and SQIVND (reference sequence). The CDR3 is 16 residues long. CDR3 in DNA: TGTGCCAGTAGTGGTTTCGGGGTTGGTCTCCCCATTGAGCAGTTCTTC. It codes for CASSGFGVGLPIEQFF.

This clone was picked up one time. The rearrangement joins TRBV5-1 to TRBJ2-7, with no clear D. From germline, CDR1 is SGHRS and CDR2 YFSETQ. Trimming stripped 0 bases from V and 4 bases from J, with 14 bases between. CDR3 length equals 15 residues. The CDR3 region has the DNA TGCGCCAGCAGCTTGGGATCCCAGATGGGGTACGAGCAGTACTTC. Its translation: CASSLGSQMGYEQYF.

J is TRBJ2-5 and V is TRBV30, with D maybe TRBD1 (5 bases). The germline V and J ends were trimmed by 0 bases and 7 bases, with 12 bases remaining between them. Germline CDR1 is GTSNPN and CDR2 is SVGIG (reference sequence). The CDR3 has 13 residues. The CDR3, as DNA: TGTGCCTGGAGTGTATCTTTCCAGGGGACCCAGTACTTC. This gives the protein CAWSVSFQGTQYF.

The chain has TRBV25-1 and TRBJ1-1; TRBD1 is a possible D gene (5 bases). The CDR3 sequence is 13 residues long. Germline V lookup: CDR1 MGHDK, CDR2 SYGVNS. V was shortened by 0 bases and J by 5 bases, with 7 bases between the two germline ends. The CDR3 reads CASSEYWGTEAFF. The DNA of the CDR3 is TGTGCCAGCAGTGAATATTGGGGGACTGAAGCTTTCTTT. Based on the CDR3 plus reference TRBV25-1 and TRBJ1-1, the full variable domain is EADIYQTPRYLVIGTGKKITLECSQTMGHDKMYWYQQDPGMELHLIHYSYGVNSTEKGDLSSESTVSRIRTEHFPLTLESARPSHTSQYLCASSEYWGTEAFFGQGTRLTVV.

The chain employs TRBV6-4 and TRBJ2-3; tentative D call: TRBD1 (6 bases). V was cut by 7 bases and J by 0 bases, with 17 bases left in between. This CDR3 contains 16 residues. Germline V lookup: CDR1 MRHNA, CDR2 SNTAGT. CDR3 DNA sequence: TGTGCCAGCATCCGAGCCGACAGGACTAGCACAGATACGCAGTATTTT. Translating gives CASIRADRTSTDTQYF.

Comments on this clone: The sample carries other DNA sequences with the same CDR3. This chain uses TRBV4-3 with TRBJ2-7, with unresolved D. The germline CDR1 and CDR2 sequences are LGHNA and YSLEER. The length of the CDR3 is 16 residues. Trimming stripped 0 bases from V and 0 bases from J, with 12 bases between. DNA for the CDR3: TGCGCCAGCAGCCAAGATTTTCTGACCCTCTCCTACGAGCAGTACTTC. Translation: CASSQDFLTLSYEQYF.

This chain joins TRBV6-1 and TRBJ1-2, with a tentative D call TRBD1 (5 bases). Germline V CDR1 and CDR2: MNHNS, SASEGT. CDR3 length equals 14 residues. Trimming took 1 base from V and 8 from J, leaving 14 bases between them. The CDR3 sequence is CASSEDLWGLGYTF. Written as DNA, the CDR3 is TGTGCCAGCAGTGAAGACCTTTGGGGCTTGGGCTACACCTTC.

In this sample, this clone turned up a few times. The chain couples TRBV5-1 to TRBJ1-5, with D unclear. This CDR3 is 13 amino acids long. Trimming shortened V by 1 base and J by 5 bases, and 7 bases separated the two germline ends. Germline V gives CDR1 SGHRS, CDR2 YFSETQ. This CDR3 is CASSLTADQPQHF. CDR3 DNA: TGCGCCAGCAGCTTGACAGCCGATCAGCCCCAGCATTTT.